This T cell receptor beta chain was observed in a study of blood T cell repertoires in COVID-19. The wider study: The study drew acute and convalescent COVID-19 samples from the United States, Italy and Spain. From T cells, B-cell-depleted T cells, or PBMCs came the material, which was cDNA or gDNA.

Original data processing: Amplification of reference gene primers was used by the study to estimate nucleated cell counts. Produced via immunoSEQ multiplex PCR; TCRdb's table is partial and in-frame only. That table furnishes V, J and clone size, whereas the DNA furnished D and trimming. The sample carries about 160,000 clones, over 75% recorded once. CDR1 is KGHSH and CDR2 is LQKENI in the germline V gene. V lost 3 bases and J lost 5, with 8 bases in between. This CDR3 is 13 amino acids long. The V call is TRBV18, the J call TRBJ2-1; D call uncertain. The source is a man aged 65-85 years with acute or convalescent COVID-19. The material sequenced was peripheral blood. CDR3 region: CASSPLRDNEQFF. CDR3 coding DNA: TGTGCCAGCTCACCCCTCCGGGACAATGAGCAGTTCTTC.